The 17 T cell receptor beta chains listed next were all sequenced from one sample in a study of OX40 agonist ivuxolimab in advanced cancers. Assay used: immunoSEQ multiplex PCR; TCRdb lists only in-frame clones, some missing. The top ten clones hold 0.15% to 0.2% of a sample with over 90,000 clones, roughly 94% of them seen once. The sample here was CD4+ or CD8+ T cells sorted from blood, taken in a trial of the OX40 agonist ivuxolimab. These receptors were taken from an adult with an advanced solid tumor such as melanoma, head and neck, liver or kidney cancer.

The chain joins TRBV4-1 to TRBJ1-1; D is unresolved. Trimming stripped 1 base from V and 10 bases from J, with 13 bases between. The germline gives CDR1 MGHRA, CDR2 YSYEKL. The CDR3 totals 13 residues. The chain's CDR3 is CASSQVGTFGAFF. For the CDR3, the DNA is TGCGCCAGCAGCCAAGTAGGTACATTCGGAGCTTTCTTT.

V gene TRBV18 combines with J gene TRBJ1-3; D possibly corresponds to TRBD1 (5 bases). The V end lost 2 bases, the J end lost 1 base, and 9 bases lay between the germline ends. The germline V gene has CDR1 KGHSH and CDR2 LQKENI. This CDR3 region has 15 residues. Here the CDR3 reads CASSPLQASGNTIYF. The CDR3 DNA reads as TGTGCCAGCTCACCATTACAGGCGTCTGGAAACACCATATATTTT.

This clone was seen once. This chain connects TRBV7-9 to TRBJ1-1; a weak D match, TRBD1 (6 bases). Per germline, CDR1 SEHNR and CDR2 FQNEAQ (reference sequence). V lost 4 bases to trimming and J lost 1 base, with 16 bases between them. CDR3 length equals 16 residues. In nucleotides, the CDR3 is TGTGCCAGCAGCTACCTTCCGGGGGACAAGAACACTGAAGCTTTCTTT. Its protein is CASSYLPGDKNTEAFF.

This clone was counted between two and nine times. The chain has TRBV9 and TRBJ1-1; 9 bases align to TRBD1. V was clipped by 0 bases and J by 6 bases; unmatched bases: 6. This CDR3 comprises 15 residues. Per germline, CDR1 SGDLS and CDR2 YYNGEE. The CDR3 spells CASSVEGTGSAEAFF. CDR3 nucleotides: TGTGCCAGCAGCGTAGAGGGGACAGGGTCTGCTGAAGCTTTCTTT.

This chain uses TRBV7-2 with TRBJ1-2; D unresolved. CDR1 and CDR2 from the germline V gene are SGHTA and FQGNSA. V lost 0 bases, J lost 1 base, and 15 bases lay in between. The CDR3 loop spans 17 amino acids. Here the CDR3 reads CASSLALVTAVNYGYTF. The CDR3 DNA is TGTGCCAGCAGCTTAGCTTTAGTAACAGCAGTTAACTATGGCTACACCTTC.

The chain uses TRBV7-8 and TRBJ1-1, with D hard to call. The CDR3 covers 14 residues. Germline values: CDR1 SGHVS, CDR2 FQNEAQ. Between the trimmed V and J ends, which lost 5 bases and 0 bases, there was a span of 10 bases. In DNA, the CDR3 is TGTGCCAGCAGCCTCCGGGCCCTGAACACTGAAGCTTTCTTT. Amino acid sequence: CASSLRALNTEAFF.

The V call is TRBV4-3, the J call TRBJ2-7; TRBD2 matches at 7 bases. Germline assignment: CDR1 LGHNA and CDR2 YSLEER. Losses at the gene ends were 1 base for V and 0 bases for J; bases not matched to a gene: 3. The CDR3 spans 15 residues. CDR3 sequence: CASSQGSGISYEQYF. For the CDR3, the DNA is TGCGCCAGCAGCCAAGGCAGCGGGATCTCCTACGAGCAGTACTTC.

This sequence joins TRBV21-1 and TRBJ1-6. TRBV21-1 is described as a pseudogene. This CDR3 spans 14 amino acids. CDR3 nucleotide sequence: TGTGCCAGCAGCAGTGACGACGGAAATTCACCCCTCCACTTT. This codes for CASSSDDGNSPLHF.

V is TRBV7-3 and J is TRBJ2-1, with 9 bases lining up with TRBD2. The CDR3 is 17 residues long. CDR1 and CDR2 from the germline V gene are SGHTA and FQGTGA. Trimming removed 4 bases from V and 6 bases from J; junction bases left unmatched: 13. CDR3 sequence: CASSSARLAGVVNEQFF. CDR3 sequence (DNA): TGTGCCAGCAGCTCCGCCCGATTAGCGGGAGTAGTCAATGAGCAGTTCTTC. The full variable domain, with the rest looked up from reference TRBV7-3 and TRBJ2-1, is GAGVSQTPSNKVTEKGKYVELRCDPISGHTALYWYRQSLGQGPEFLIYFQGTGAADDSGLPNDRFFAVRPEGSVSTLKIQRTERGDSAVYLCASSSARLAGVVNEQFFGPGTRLTVL.

The chain uses TRBV6-6 and TRBJ1-5; D is ambiguous. Deletions cut 4 bases from V and 4 bases from J, with 5 bases between. The CDR3 consists of 12 residues. Germline values: CDR1 MNHNY, CDR2 SVGAGI (reference sequence). CDR3 bases: TGTGCCAGCAGTTGGGAGAATCAGCCCCAGCATTTT. Translating gives CASSWENQPQHF.

The V call is TRBV4-1, the J call TRBJ1-5; D remains unclear. The CDR3 runs 16 residues. Germline V gene sequence: CDR1 MGHRA, CDR2 YSYEKL. V lost 0 bases and J 11 bases, leaving 20 bases between the germline ends. CDR3 coding DNA: TGCGCCAGCAGCCAAGATCCCCCCCCGCCCATTAGGTCCCAGCATTTT. Translation: CASSQDPPPPIRSQHF.

The chain links TRBV7-9 to TRBJ2-1; D not resolved. Germline lookup yields CDR1 SEHNR and CDR2 FQNEAQ (reference sequence). The CDR3 is 11 residues long. The V end lost 1 base, the J end lost 8 bases, and 3 bases lay between the germline ends. DNA for the CDR3: TGTGCCAGCAGCTTAGGGGATGAGCAGTTCTTC. This sequence encodes CASSLGDEQFF.

The chain couples TRBV19 to TRBJ2-3, with 11 bases identical to TRBD2. V was clipped by 4 bases and J by 4 bases; unmatched bases: 10. The germline gives CDR1 LNHDA, CDR2 SQIVND (reference sequence). CDR3 length: 17 residues. For the CDR3, the DNA is TGTGCCAGTAGTAAGGGACCGACTAGCGGGAACTCAGATACGCAGTATTTT. This sequence encodes CASSKGPTSGNSDTQYF.

The chain uses TRBV5-5 and TRBJ1-5, with a tentative D call TRBD1 (5 bases). Germline lookup yields CDR1 SGHKS and CDR2 YYEKEE (reference sequence). This CDR3 comprises 17 residues. Trimming took off 0 bases at V and 0 bases at J, with 13 bases between the two ends. The CDR3 reads CASSLVRDSDSNQPQHF. The DNA of the CDR3 is TGTGCCAGCAGCTTGGTACGAGACAGCGATAGCAATCAGCCCCAGCATTTT.

This sequence joins TRBV7-2 and TRBJ2-5, with D possibly being TRBD2 (6 bases). With the DNA end fitting TRBJ2-7 better, the J assignment may be wrong. The germline gives CDR1 SGHTA, CDR2 FQGNSA. The CDR3 spans 14 residues. The DNA for the CDR3 is TGTGCCAGCAGCCGGGGTAGCGGCTCCTACGAGCAGTACTTC. As protein: CASSRGSGSYEQYF.

This clone has a handful of counts. J is TRBJ2-1 and V is TRBV18; weak D call: TRBD1 (5 bases). Trimming stripped 2 bases from V and 10 bases from J, with 9 bases between. Germline V CDR1 and CDR2: KGHSH, LQKENI. The CDR3 extends over 12 amino acids. CDR3 protein: CASSPGALEQFF. DNA for the CDR3: TGTGCCAGCTCACCAGGGGCCCTAGAGCAGTTCTTC. Together with reference TRBV18 and TRBJ2-1, the CDR3 gives the full variable domain: NAGVMQNPRHLVRRRGQEARLRCSPMKGHSHVYWYRQLPEEGLKFMVYLQKENIIDESGMPKERFSAEFPKEGPSILRIQQVVRGDSAAYFCASSPGALEQFFGPGTRLTVL.

The chain links TRBV28 to TRBJ2-7, with 13 bases fitting TRBD2. Germline lookup yields CDR1 MDHEN and CDR2 SYDVKM. This CDR3 has 15 residues. Trimming took 6 bases from V and 2 from J; bases not matched to a gene: 4. The CDR3 is CASSSLAGGTYEQYF. In DNA form, the CDR3 reads TGTGCCAGCAGCTCACTAGCGGGAGGGACCTACGAGCAGTACTTC.